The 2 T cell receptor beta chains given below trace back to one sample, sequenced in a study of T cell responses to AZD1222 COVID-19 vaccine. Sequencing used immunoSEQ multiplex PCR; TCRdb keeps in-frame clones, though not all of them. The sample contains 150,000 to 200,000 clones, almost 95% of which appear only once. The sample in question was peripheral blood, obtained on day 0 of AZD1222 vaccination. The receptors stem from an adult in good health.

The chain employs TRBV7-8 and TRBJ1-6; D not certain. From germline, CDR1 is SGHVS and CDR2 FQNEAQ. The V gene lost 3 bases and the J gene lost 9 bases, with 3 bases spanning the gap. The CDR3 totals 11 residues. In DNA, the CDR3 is TGTGCCAGCAGCTTTGGTTCACCCCTCCACTTT. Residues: CASSFGSPLHF.

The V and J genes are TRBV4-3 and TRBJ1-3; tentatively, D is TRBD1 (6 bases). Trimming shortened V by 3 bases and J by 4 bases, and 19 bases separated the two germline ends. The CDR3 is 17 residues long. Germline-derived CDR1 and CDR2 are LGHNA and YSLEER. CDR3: CASSQDTGGAGGNTIYF. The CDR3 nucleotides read TGCGCCAGCAGCCAGGATACCGGGGGGGCAGGGGGAAACACCATATATTTT.